This TCR beta chain was profiled in a study of blood T cells in healthy people across ages. Study results and limitations: Diversity figures based on one million T cells were deemed too low. Unknown CMV status may confound age-related changes in expanded clones. Long-lived donors carried more naive CD4+ cells and greater diversity than aged donors.

CDR1 and CDR2 from the germline V gene are SEHNR and FQNEAQ (reference sequence). The CDR3 loop spans 16 amino acids. A sample-barcoded 5' primer and a J-beta primer mix were used in a second PCR of about 7 to 12 cycles. Sequencing recovered at least 2.5 million CDR3-containing paired-end reads from each sample. From the 5' RACE reads, TCRdb called clonotypes with MiXCR, one entry per CDR3 protein. Of 1.5 million to 2 million distinct CDR3 sequences in the sample, about two fifths were seen once. This clonotype has more than one count but fewer than ten. Its antigen is undetermined. What was sequenced was blood. The sequence was collected from a human donor in good health. J is TRBJ2-5 and V is TRBV7-9, with 7 bases lining up with TRBD1. The DNA end is more similar to TRBJ2-7, so the J call may be wrong. The CDR3 here is CASIETSGGKSYEQYF. The CDR3 nucleotides are TGTGCCAGCATCGAAACGTCAGGGGGAAAGAGCTACGAGCAGTACTTC.